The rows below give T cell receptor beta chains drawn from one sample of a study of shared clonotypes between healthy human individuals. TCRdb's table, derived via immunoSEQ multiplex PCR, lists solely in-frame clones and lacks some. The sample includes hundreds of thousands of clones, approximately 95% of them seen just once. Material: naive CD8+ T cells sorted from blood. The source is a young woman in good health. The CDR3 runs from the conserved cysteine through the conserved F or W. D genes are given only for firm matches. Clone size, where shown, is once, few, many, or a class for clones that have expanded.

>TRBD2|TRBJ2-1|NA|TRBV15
CATSGLAGAYIDEQFF
TGTGCCACGTCGGGACTAGCGGGGGCCTACATCGATGAGCAGTTCTTC
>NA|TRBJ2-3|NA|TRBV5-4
CASSSESGADTQYF
TGTGCCAGCAGCTCCGAGTCGGGGGCAGATACGCAGTATTTT
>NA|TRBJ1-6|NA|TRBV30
CASVARGEWNSPLHF
TGTGCCTCGGTGGCCAGGGGAGAATGGAATTCACCCCTCCACTTT
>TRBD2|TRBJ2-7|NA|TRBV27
CASSPSGGGFPYEQYF
TGTGCCAGCAGTCCCTCGGGGGGAGGGTTCCCCTACGAGCAGTACTTC
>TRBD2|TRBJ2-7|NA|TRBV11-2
CASSLEKVLAAEFFEEQYF
TGTGCCAGCAGCTTAGAGAAGGTTCTAGCGGCAGAATTTTTTGAAGAGCAGTACTTC
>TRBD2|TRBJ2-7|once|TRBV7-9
CASSSSHLREGSSSYEQYF
TGTGCCAGCAGCTCCAGTCATTTGCGGGAGGGAAGTAGCTCCTACGAGCAGTACTTC
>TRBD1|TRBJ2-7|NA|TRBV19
CATSRGQGGYEQYF
TGTGCCACCAGTAGGGGACAGGGCGGCTACGAGCAGTACTTC
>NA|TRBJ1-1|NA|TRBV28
CASSLSRPEDSEAFF
TGTGCCAGCAGTTTATCAAGACCTGAAGACTCTGAAGCTTTCTTT
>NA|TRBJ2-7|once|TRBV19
CASREGSSYEQYF
TGTGCCAGTAGAGAGGGGTCTTCCTACGAGCAGTACTTC
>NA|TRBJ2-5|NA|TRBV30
CAWARGGGRETQYF
TGTGCCTGGGCCCGGGGAGGGGGCAGAGAGACCCAGTACTTC
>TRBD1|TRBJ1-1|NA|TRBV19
CASSQGTGPGDTEAFF
TGTGCCAGTAGTCAGGGGACAGGGCCGGGGGACACTGAAGCTTTCTTT
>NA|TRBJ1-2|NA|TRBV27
CASRSGGEGYTF
TGTGCCAGCCGCTCTGGTGGAGAGGGCTACACCTTC
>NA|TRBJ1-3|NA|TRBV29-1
CSVVSGVNTIYF
TGCAGCGTTGTTTCCGGTGTAAACACCATATATTTT
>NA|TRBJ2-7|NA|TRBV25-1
CASSELLLNEQYF
TGTGCCAGCAGTGAACTTCTATTAAACGAGCAGTACTTC
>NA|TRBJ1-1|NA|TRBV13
CASSSGLNLEAFF
TGTGCCAGCAGCTCTGGACTCAACCTCGAAGCTTTCTTT
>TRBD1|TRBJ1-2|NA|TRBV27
CASTPEAGGFYGYTF
TGTGCCAGCACCCCCGAGGCAGGGGGGTTCTATGGCTACACCTTC
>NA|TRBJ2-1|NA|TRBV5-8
CASSLMHYNEQFF
TGTGCCAGCAGCCTGATGCACTACAATGAGCAGTTCTTC
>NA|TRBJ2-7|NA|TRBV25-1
CASSGAHYEQYF
TGTGCCAGCAGTGGAGCCCACTACGAGCAGTACTTC
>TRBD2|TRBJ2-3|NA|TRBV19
CASSIRLADFRDTQYF
TGTGCCAGTAGTATTCGGCTAGCGGACTTCAGGGATACGCAGTATTTT
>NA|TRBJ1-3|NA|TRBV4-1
CASSQEPRQGFSGNTIYF
TGCGCCAGCAGCCAAGAACCCCGGCAGGGATTCTCTGGAAACACCATATATTTT
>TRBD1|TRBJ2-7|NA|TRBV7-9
CASSPLRDRVGEQYF
TGTGCCAGCAGCCCCCTTCGGGACAGGGTTGGCGAGCAGTACTTC
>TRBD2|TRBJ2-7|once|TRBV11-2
CASSLNAGGAYEQYF
TGTGCCAGCAGCTTAAATGCGGGAGGGGCCTACGAGCAGTACTTC
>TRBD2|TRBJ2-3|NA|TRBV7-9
CASSRNLAGGPDTQYF
TGTGCCAGCAGCCGGAATCTAGCGGGAGGGCCGGATACGCAGTATTTT
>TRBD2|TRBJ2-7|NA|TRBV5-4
CASSSSGTIYEQYF
TGTGCCAGCAGCTCCAGCGGGACTATCTACGAGCAGTACTTC
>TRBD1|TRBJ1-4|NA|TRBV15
CATSVDRGPNEKLFF
TGTGCCACCAGCGTAGACAGGGGGCCTAATGAAAAACTGTTTTTT
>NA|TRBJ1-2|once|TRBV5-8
CASSHASGGSGYTF
TGTGCCAGCAGCCATGCCTCGGGGGGCTCTGGCTACACCTTC
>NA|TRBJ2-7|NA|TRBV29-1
CSAWGHYEQYF
TGCAGCGCCTGGGGGCACTACGAGCAGTACTTC
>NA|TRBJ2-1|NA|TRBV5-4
CASSLVGEQFF
TGTGCCAGCAGCTTGGTTGGAGAGCAGTTCTTC
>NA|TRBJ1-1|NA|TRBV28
CASSFANMNTEAFF
TGTGCCAGCAGTTTTGCAAACATGAACACTGAAGCTTTCTTT
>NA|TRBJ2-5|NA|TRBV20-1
CSATYQETQYF
TGCAGTGCCACGTACCAAGAGACCCAGTACTTC
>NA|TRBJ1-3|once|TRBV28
CASSSRWGFSGNTIYF
TGTGCCAGCAGTTCCAGGTGGGGTTTCTCTGGAAACACCATATATTTT